These T cell receptor beta chains were read from a single sample in a study of CD8 T cells in ankylosing spondylitis. TCRdb called the 5' RACE reads again in MiXCR, with one record for every CDR3 protein. The repertoire holds about 340,000 distinct CDR3 sequences, with roughly 14% as singletons. The sample taken for sequencing was blood, either unsorted or a sorted T cell fraction (not recorded which). These TCRs come from a male donor with ankylosing spondylitis or in good health (not recorded which). Each CDR3 is given with its conserved first and last residue. The D gene is left open where the match is weak. Only some rows state a clone size, as once, few, many or a class for expanded clones.

CDR3 DNA: TGTGCCAGCAGTTACGCGGGGAACTCCGGGGAGCTGTTTTTT; CDR3 protein: CASSYAGNSGELFF; V gene: TRBV6-5; clone size: few; D gene: .; J gene: TRBJ2-2
CDR3 DNA: TGTGCCAGCAGTTTTGAACTAGCGGGAGTGTGGCAGTACTTC; CDR3 protein: CASSFELAGVWQYF; V gene: TRBV12-3/TRBV12-4; clone size: many; D gene: TRBD2; J gene: TRBJ2-7
CDR3 DNA: TGCAGTGCTAGACGACCGTCCAAAGGGGGAGAGACCCAGTACTTC; CDR3 protein: CSARRPSKGGETQYF; V gene: TRBV20-1; clone size: .; D gene: .; J gene: TRBJ2-5
CDR3 DNA: TGTGCCAGCAGTTTTAGCGGGGGGGCCAATGAGCAGTTCTTC; CDR3 protein: CASSFSGGANEQFF; V gene: TRBV12-3/TRBV12-4; clone size: many; D gene: TRBD2; J gene: TRBJ2-1
CDR3 DNA: TGTGCCAGTACCATAGCGGGAGTGCCCGGGGAGCTGTTTTTT; CDR3 protein: CASTIAGVPGELFF; V gene: TRBV19; clone size: few; D gene: TRBD2; J gene: TRBJ2-2
CDR3 DNA: TGTGCCACCAAGGTGGGGAGTGGCAATCAGCCCCAGCATTTT; CDR3 protein: CATKVGSGNQPQHF; V gene: TRBV12-3/TRBV12-4; clone size: .; D gene: .; J gene: TRBJ1-5
CDR3 DNA: TGCAGTGCTAGAGATCAAATGCTCGGACTAGCGGTAGACCTTCTCGCTAGCACAGATACGCAGTATTTT; CDR3 protein: CSARDQMLGLAVDLLASTDTQYF; V gene: TRBV20-1; clone size: .; D gene: TRBD2; J gene: TRBJ2-3
CDR3 DNA: TGTGCCAGCAGTTTACCCGCAGGCCCGCGGGCCCAGTACTTC; CDR3 protein: CASSLPAGPRAQYF; V gene: TRBV28; clone size: .; D gene: .; J gene: TRBJ2-5
CDR3 DNA: TGTGCCAGCAGCCAAGATCGGGCGGGGGGTTCCTACGAGCAGTACTTC; CDR3 protein: CASSQDRAGGSYEQYF; V gene: TRBV4-2; clone size: .; D gene: TRBD2; J gene: TRBJ2-7
CDR3 DNA: TGTGCCAGCAGCCCCTCCAGGGGAACAGATACGCAGTATTTT; CDR3 protein: CASSPSRGTDTQYF; V gene: TRBV4-2; clone size: few; D gene: .; J gene: TRBJ2-3
CDR3 DNA: TGCAGTGCTAGATTCCCGGGACTAGCGTCGCAGTACTTC; CDR3 protein: CSARFPGLASQYF; V gene: TRBV20-1; clone size: .; D gene: TRBD2; J gene: TRBJ2-7
CDR3 DNA: TGCAGTGCCCCCCATGGGGCGGGAGGGCCCGATACGCAGTATTTT; CDR3 protein: CSAPHGAGGPDTQYF; V gene: TRBV20-1; clone size: .; D gene: TRBD2; J gene: TRBJ2-3
CDR3 DNA: TGTGCCAGCAGTTTAGATTGGGAGGGCGCTTCTAACTATGGCTACACCTTC; CDR3 protein: CASSLDWEGASNYGYTF; V gene: TRBV27; clone size: .; D gene: .; J gene: TRBJ1-2
CDR3 DNA: TGTGCCAGCAGCCACAGGACAGCCAATTTCTACGAGCAGTACTTC; CDR3 protein: CASSHRTANFYEQYF; V gene: TRBV14; clone size: .; D gene: .; J gene: TRBJ2-7
CDR3 DNA: TGTGCCAGCAGCCCGAGGGGCGGGAGGGACAATGAGCAGTTCTTC; CDR3 protein: CASSPRGGRDNEQFF; V gene: TRBV4-2; clone size: .; D gene: TRBD2; J gene: TRBJ2-1
CDR3 DNA: TGTGCCAGCAACGCCGGGACTAGCGGCCATGAGCAGTTCTTC; CDR3 protein: CASNAGTSGHEQFF; V gene: TRBV12-3/TRBV12-4; clone size: .; D gene: TRBD2; J gene: TRBJ2-1